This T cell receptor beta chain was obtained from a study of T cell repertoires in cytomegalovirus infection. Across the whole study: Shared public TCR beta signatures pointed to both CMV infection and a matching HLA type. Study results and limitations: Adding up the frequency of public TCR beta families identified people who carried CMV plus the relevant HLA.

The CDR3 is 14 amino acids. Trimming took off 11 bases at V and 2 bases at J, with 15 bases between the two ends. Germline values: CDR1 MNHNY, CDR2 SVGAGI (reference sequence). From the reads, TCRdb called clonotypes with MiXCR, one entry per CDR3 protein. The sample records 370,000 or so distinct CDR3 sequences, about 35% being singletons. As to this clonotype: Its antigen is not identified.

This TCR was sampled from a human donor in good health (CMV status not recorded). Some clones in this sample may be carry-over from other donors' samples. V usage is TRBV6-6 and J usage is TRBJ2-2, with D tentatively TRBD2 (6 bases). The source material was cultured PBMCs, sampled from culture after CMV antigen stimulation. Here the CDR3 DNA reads TGTGCCTCCGTCTGGGAGGATAACACCGGGGAGCTGTTTTTT. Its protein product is CASVWEDNTGELFF.